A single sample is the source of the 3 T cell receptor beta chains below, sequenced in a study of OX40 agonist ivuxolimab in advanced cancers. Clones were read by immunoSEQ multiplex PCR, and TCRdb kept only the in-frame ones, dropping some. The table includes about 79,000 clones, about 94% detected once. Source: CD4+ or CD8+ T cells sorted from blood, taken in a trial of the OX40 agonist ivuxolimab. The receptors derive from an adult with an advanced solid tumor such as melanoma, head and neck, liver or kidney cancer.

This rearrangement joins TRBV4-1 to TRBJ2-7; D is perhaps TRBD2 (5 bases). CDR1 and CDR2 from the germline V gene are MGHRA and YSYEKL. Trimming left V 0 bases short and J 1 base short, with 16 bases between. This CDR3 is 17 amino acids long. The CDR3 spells CASSQELPGIGSYEQYF. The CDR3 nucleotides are TGCGCCAGCAGCCAAGAACTCCCCGGGATAGGTTCCTACGAGCAGTACTTC.

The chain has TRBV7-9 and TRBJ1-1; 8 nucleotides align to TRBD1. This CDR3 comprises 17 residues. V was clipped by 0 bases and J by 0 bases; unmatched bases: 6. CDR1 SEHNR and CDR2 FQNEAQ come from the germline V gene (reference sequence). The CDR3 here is CASSLASQGGMNTEAFF. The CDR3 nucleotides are TGTGCCAGCAGCTTAGCGTCACAGGGGGGAATGAACACTGAAGCTTTCTTT.

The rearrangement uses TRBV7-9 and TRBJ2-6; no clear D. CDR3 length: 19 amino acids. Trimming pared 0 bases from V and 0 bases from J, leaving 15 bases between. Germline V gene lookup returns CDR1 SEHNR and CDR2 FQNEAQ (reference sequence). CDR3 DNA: TGTGCCAGCAGCTTAGCAGTCGGACGGAAAAACTCTGGGGCCAACGTCCTGACTTTC. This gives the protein CASSLAVGRKNSGANVLTF.